This section outlines one TCR beta chain sequence together with its context. Its antigen remains unidentified. The data were obtained in a study of blood T cells in healthy people across ages. Across the study: There was about one barcoded beta molecule captured by template switching per two T cells. Findings of the study overall: Naive CD4+ cells and diversity were both higher in long-lived donors than in aged donors.

The CDR3 length is 11 residues. The second PCR ran about 6 to 12 cycles with a sample-barcoded 5' primer and J-beta primers. Each CDR3 protein is one row after TCRdb ran MiXCR on the 5' RACE reads. The table records 660,000 or so distinct CDR3 sequences, 58% of them present only once. Sequenced: blood. The origin of this receptor is a man aged 55 to 70 in good health. This rearrangement joins TRBV12-3 or TRBV12-4 to TRBJ2-5; D call uncertain. The J call may be mistaken, given a closer DNA end match to TRBJ2-7. CDR3 nucleotides: TGTGCCAGCAGGCTCCGGTCCGAGCAGTACTTC. It codes for CASRLRSEQYF.